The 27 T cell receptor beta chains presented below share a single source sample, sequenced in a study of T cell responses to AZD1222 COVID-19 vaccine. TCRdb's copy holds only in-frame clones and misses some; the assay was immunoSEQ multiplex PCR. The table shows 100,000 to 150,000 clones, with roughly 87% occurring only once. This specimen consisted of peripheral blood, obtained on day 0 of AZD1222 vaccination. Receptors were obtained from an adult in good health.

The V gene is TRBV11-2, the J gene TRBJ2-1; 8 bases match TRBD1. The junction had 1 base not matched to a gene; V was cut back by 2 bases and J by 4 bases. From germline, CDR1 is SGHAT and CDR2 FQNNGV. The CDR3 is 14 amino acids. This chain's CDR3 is CASSLRQGYNEQFF. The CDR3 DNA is TGTGCCAGCAGCTTAAGACAGGGGTACAATGAGCAGTTCTTC. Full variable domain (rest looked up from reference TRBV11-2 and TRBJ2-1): EAGVAQSPRYKIIEKRQSVAFWCNPISGHATLYWYQQILGQGPKLLIQFQNNGVVDDSQLPKDRFSAERLKGVDSTLKIQPAKLEDSAVYLCASSLRQGYNEQFFGPGTRLTVL.

The chain's CDR3 is CASSSRGTSNTGELFF. CDR3 in DNA: TGTGCCAGCAGCTCTCGGGGGACCTCTAACACCGGGGAGCTGTTTTTT. The chain has TRBV9 and TRBJ2-2; perhaps TRBD2 as D (6 bases). This CDR3 contains 16 residues. Germline V gene lookup returns CDR1 SGDLS and CDR2 YYNGEE. Trimming removed 4 bases at V and 2 bases at J, with 15 bases between.

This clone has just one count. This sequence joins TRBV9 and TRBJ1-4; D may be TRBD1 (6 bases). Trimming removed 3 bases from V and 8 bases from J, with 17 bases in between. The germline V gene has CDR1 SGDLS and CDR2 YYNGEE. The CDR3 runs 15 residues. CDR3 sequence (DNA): TGTGCCAGCAGCGCCGAGGGGGGGAGGCAGGAAAAACTGTTTTTT. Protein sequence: CASSAEGGRQEKLFF.

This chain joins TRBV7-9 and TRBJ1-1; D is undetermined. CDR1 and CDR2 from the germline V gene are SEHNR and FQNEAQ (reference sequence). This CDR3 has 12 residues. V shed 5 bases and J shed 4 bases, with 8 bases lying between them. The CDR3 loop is CASSVVVTEAFF. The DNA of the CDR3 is TGTGCCAGCAGCGTTGTAGTCACTGAAGCTTTCTTT.

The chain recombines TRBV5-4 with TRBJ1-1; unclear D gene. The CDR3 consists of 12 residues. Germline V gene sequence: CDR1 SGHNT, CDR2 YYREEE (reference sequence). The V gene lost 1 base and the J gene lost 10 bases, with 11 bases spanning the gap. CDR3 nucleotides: TGTGCCAGCAGCTTGCAGGACCGGGGAGCTTTCTTT. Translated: CASSLQDRGAFF. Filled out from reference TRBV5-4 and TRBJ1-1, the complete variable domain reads ETGVTQSPTHLIKTRGQQVTLRCSSQSGHNTVSWYQQALGQGPQFIFQYYREEENGRGNFPPRFSGLQFPNYSSELNVNALELDDSALYLCASSLQDRGAFFGQGTRLTVV.

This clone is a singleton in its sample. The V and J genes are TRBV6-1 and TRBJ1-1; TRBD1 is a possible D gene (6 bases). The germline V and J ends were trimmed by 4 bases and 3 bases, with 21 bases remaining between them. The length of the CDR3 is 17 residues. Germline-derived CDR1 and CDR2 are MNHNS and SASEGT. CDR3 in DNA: TGTGCCAGCAGTGCCTTACAGGGAATACCTGGGGACACTGAAGCTTTCTTT. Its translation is CASSALQGIPGDTEAFF.

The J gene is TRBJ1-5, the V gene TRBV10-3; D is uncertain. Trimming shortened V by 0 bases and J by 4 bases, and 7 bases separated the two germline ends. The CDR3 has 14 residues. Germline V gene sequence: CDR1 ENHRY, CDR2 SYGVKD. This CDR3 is CAISESAPNQPQHF. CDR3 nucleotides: TGTGCCATCAGTGAGTCGGCCCCGAATCAGCCCCAGCATTTT.

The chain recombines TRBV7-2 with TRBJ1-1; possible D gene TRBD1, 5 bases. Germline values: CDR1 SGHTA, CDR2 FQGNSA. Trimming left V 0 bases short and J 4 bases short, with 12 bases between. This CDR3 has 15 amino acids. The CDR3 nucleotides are TGTGCCAGCAGCTTAGCGAGGCAGGGTGGCACTGAAGCTTTCTTT. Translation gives CASSLARQGGTEAFF.

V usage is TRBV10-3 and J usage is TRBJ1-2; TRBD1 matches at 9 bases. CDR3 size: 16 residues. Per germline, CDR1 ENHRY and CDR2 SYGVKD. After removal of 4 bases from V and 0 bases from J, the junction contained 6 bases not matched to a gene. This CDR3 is CAISAQGANPNYGYTF. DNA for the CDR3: TGTGCCATCAGTGCACAGGGGGCCAACCCTAACTATGGCTACACCTTC.

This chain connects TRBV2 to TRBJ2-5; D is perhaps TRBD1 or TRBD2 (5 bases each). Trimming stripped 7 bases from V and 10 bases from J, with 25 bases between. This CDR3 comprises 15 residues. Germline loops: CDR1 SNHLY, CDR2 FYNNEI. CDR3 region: CASNEEAGSRVGQYF. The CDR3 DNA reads TGTGCCAGCAACGAGGAGGCAGGGTCCCGGGTTGGCCAGTACTTC.

The CDR3 DNA follows: TGTGCCAGCAGGGCGGGACAGACCTACGAGCAGTACTTC. Its protein product is CASRAGQTYEQYF. The V call is TRBV6-5, the J call TRBJ2-7; D may be TRBD1 (7 bases). The CDR3 runs to 13 residues. V dropped 6 bases and J dropped 2 bases, with 11 bases sitting between them. The germline V gene encodes CDR1 MNHEY and CDR2 SVGAGI.

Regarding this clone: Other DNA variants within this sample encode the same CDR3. CDR3 coding DNA: TGTGCCAGCAGTTTGGGCGGGAACACTGAAGCTTTCTTT. Encoded protein: CASSLGGNTEAFF. The chain couples TRBV12-3 or TRBV12-4 to TRBJ1-1; no definite D call. This CDR3 spans 13 amino acids. V dropped 3 bases and J dropped 1 base, with 6 bases sitting between them.

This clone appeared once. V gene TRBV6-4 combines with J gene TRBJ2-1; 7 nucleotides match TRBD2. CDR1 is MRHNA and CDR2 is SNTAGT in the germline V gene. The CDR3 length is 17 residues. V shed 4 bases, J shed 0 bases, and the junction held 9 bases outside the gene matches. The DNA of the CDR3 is TGTGCCAGCAGTGCCATGGGGAGCGGGGCCTCCTACAATGAGCAGTTCTTC. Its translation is CASSAMGSGASYNEQFF.

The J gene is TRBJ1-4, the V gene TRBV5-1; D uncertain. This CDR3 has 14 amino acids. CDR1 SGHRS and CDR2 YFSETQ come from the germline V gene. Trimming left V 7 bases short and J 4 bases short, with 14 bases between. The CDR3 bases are TGCGCCAGCGGATACGGACGGCTTAATGAAAAACTGTTTTTT. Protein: CASGYGRLNEKLFF.

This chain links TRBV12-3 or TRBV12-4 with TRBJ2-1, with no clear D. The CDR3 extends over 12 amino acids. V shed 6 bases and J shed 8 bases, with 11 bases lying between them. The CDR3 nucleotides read TGTGCCAGCAGATATAGATCCCATGAGCAGTTCTTC. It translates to CASRYRSHEQFF.

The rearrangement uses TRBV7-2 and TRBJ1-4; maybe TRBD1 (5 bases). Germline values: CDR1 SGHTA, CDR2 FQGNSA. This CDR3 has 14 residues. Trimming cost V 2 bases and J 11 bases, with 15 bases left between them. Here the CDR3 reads CASSLSWREGKLFF. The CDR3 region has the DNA TGTGCCAGCAGCTTATCATGGAGGGAGGGGAAACTGTTTTTT.

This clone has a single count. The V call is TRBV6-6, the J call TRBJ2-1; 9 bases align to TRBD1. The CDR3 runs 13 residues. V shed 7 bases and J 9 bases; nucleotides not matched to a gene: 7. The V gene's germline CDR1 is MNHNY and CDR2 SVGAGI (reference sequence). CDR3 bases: TGTGCCAGCATTCCGGGACAGGGTACTGAGCAGTTCTTC. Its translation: CASIPGQGTEQFF.

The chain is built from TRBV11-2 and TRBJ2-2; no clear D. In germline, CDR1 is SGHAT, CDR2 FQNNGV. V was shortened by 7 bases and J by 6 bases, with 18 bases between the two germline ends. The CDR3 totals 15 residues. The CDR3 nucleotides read TGTGCCAGCAATTCCCGGGTCGTGTCTTCCGGGGAGCTGTTTTTT. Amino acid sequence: CASNSRVVSSGELFF.

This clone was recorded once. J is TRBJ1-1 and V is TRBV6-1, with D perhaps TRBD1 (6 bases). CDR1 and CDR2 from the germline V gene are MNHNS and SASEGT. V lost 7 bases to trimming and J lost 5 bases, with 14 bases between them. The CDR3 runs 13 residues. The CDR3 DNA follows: TGTGCCAGCACCCTAGACAGGATGACTGAAGCTTTCTTT. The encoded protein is CASTLDRMTEAFF.

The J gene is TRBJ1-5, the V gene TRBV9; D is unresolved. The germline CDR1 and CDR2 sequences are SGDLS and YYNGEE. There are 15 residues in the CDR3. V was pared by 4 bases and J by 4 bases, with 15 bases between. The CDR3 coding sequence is TGTGCCAGCAGCAGATTTTCAGGTCCAAATCAGCCCCAGCATTTT. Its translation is CASSRFSGPNQPQHF.

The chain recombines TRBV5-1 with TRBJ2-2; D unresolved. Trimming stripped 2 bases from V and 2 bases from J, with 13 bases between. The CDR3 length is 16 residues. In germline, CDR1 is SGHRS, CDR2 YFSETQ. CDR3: CASSFSSQANTGELFF. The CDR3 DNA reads TGCGCCAGCAGCTTCTCTTCCCAGGCAAACACCGGGGAGCTGTTTTTT.

The CDR3 is CASSPGQARAYEQYF. The CDR3 nucleotides are TGTGCCAGCAGCCCAGGACAAGCGCGAGCCTACGAGCAGTACTTC. V and J are TRBV5-4 and TRBJ2-7; weak D call: TRBD1 (5 bases). The CDR3 totals 15 residues. Trimming shortened V by 4 bases and J by 2 bases, and 16 bases separated the two germline ends. Per germline, CDR1 SGHNT and CDR2 YYREEE (reference sequence).

CDR3 DNA sequence: TGTGCCAGCAGTTCACCAGGGACAGTCTTCTACGAGCAGTACTTC. As protein: CASSSPGTVFYEQYF. V is TRBV28 and J is TRBJ2-7; 7 positions agree with TRBD1. The CDR3 is 15 amino acids. Germline CDR1 reads MDHEN; CDR2 reads SYDVKM. The trim removed 4 bases at V and 3 bases at J, leaving 9 bases unmatched.

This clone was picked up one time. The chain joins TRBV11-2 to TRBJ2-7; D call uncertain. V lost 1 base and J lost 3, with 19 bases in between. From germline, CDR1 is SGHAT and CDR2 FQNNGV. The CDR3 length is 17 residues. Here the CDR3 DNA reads TGTGCCAGCAGCTTAGGTTTTAGAGGCAGCTCCTTCTACGAGCAGTACTTC. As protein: CASSLGFRGSSFYEQYF.

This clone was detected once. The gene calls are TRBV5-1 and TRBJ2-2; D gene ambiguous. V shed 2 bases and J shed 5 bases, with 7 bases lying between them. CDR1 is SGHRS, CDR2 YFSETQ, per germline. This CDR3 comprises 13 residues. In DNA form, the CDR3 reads TGCGCCAGCAGCTTCGTCGGGACCGGGGAGCTGTTTTTT. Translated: CASSFVGTGELFF.

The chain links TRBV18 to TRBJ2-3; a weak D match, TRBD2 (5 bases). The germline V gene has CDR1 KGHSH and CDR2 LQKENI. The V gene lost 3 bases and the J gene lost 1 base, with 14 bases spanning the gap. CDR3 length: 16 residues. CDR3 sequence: CASSPLAGGGTDTQYF. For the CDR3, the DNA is TGTGCCAGCTCACCCCTTGCGGGCGGCGGCACAGATACGCAGTATTTT.

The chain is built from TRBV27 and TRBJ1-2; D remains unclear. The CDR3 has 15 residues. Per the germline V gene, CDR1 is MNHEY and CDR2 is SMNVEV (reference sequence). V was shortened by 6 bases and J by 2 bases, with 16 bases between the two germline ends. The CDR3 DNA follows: TGTGCCAGCAGCCCCGGCACGAGAGGGAACTATGGCTACACCTTC. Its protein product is CASSPGTRGNYGYTF.